This T cell receptor beta chain was captured by sequencing in a study of long-term antiretroviral therapy in people with HIV. Donors each had at least one pre-ART PBMC sample and at least two post-ART ones. The samples comprised about 0.95-11 million cryopreserved PBMC ahead of DNA extraction. Study-level points and caveats: Comparison with controls showed narrower CDR3 length ranges in HIV repertoires.

It was version v3.0 of the immunoSEQ assay that was run at survey level. Method: immunoSEQ multiplex PCR; TCRdb's copy keeps in-frame clones and lacks some. The table records roughly 23,000 clones, around 80% of them present only once. J lost 5 bases, V lost 6 bases, and 8 bases had no gene match. Germline V gene data show CDR1 as ENHRY and CDR2 as SYGVKD. The CDR3 runs to 14 residues. As to this clone: Its target is not known.

The V and J genes are TRBV10-3 and TRBJ1-1; 8 positions agree with TRBD1. Sequences were derived from unsorted PBMCs, sampled 1.5 years after starting antiretroviral therapy. The clonotype comes from a man aged 25 to 40 with HIV. This chain's CDR3 is CAISLTGEGTEAFF. The CDR3 nucleotides are TGTGCCATCAGCTTGACAGGGGAGGGAACTGAAGCTTTCTTT.